A selection of T cell receptor beta chains follows, all from one sample in a study of glioma-infiltrating T cells. TCRdb analysed the multiplex PCR reads with MiXCR anew, one entry per CDR3 protein. The repertoire includes about 180,000 distinct CDR3 sequences, 43% of them detected once, and roughly 5.4% sits in the top ten. The sequenced material came from glioma tissue, nonneoplastic brain tissue, or PBMCs (not recorded which). Receptors were obtained from a human donor with low-grade glioma or glioblastoma, undergoing nonglioma brain surgery, or in good health (not recorded which). CDR3s include the opening cysteine and the closing phenylalanine or tryptophan. The D gene is left open where the match is weak. Size is omitted from some rows. Given values are once, few, many or a class for expanded clones.

v_call	j_call	clone_size	d_call	cdr3_aa	cdr3_nt
TRBV29-1	TRBJ1-2	NA	TRBD1	CSGDTGGRGYTF	TGCAGCGGAGACACAGGGGGCCGTGGCTACACCTTC
TRBV29-1	TRBJ2-5	few	NA	CSVNPHGTETQYF	TGCAGCGTTAACCCCCACGGGACGGAGACCCAGTACTTC
TRBV2	TRBJ2-7	NA	NA	CASSRTRSYEQYF	TGTGCCAGCTCTCGGACGAGGTCCTACGAGCAGTACTTC
TRBV5-1	TRBJ2-1	few	NA	CASSQGLPHNEQFF	TGCGCCAGCAGCCAGGGACTCCCGCATAATGAGCAGTTCTTC
TRBV20-1	TRBJ1-2	once	TRBD1	CSGIRGPDYGYTF	TGCAGTGGGATCAGGGGGCCGGACTATGGCTACACCTTC
TRBV20-1	TRBJ2-7	many	NA	CSASGRRGSYEQYF	TGCAGTGCTAGCGGGAGGAGGGGGTCCTACGAGCAGTACTTC
TRBV14	TRBJ1-1	few	NA	CASSQISGRTEAFF	TGTGCCAGCAGCCAAATATCCGGAAGGACTGAAGCTTTCTTT
TRBV28	TRBJ2-7	many	NA	CASSPLLASSSYEQYF	TGTGCCAGCAGTCCCCTCCTCGCGTCGAGCTCCTACGAGCAGTACTTC
TRBV2	TRBJ1-1	NA	NA	CASKTDSLNTKAFF	TGTGCCAGCAAAACCGACAGCCTAAACACTAAAGCTTTCTTT
TRBV28	TRBJ2-7	medium-sized	TRBD2	CASTLAGERTEQYF	TGTGCCAGCACCCTAGCGGGAGAAAGGACCGAGCAGTACTTC
TRBV3-1	TRBJ2-1	NA	NA	CASSQDRSLYVNEQFF	TGTGCCAGCAGCCAAGACAGGTCTCTGTACGTCAATGAGCAGTTCTTC
TRBV20-1	TRBJ2-5	many	TRBD2	CSTGRVSSGEETQYF	TGCAGTACGGGACGGGTTTCTAGCGGAGAAGAGACCCAGTACTTC
TRBV20-1	TRBJ1-5	many	TRBD1	CSAITGEHNQPQHF	TGCAGTGCCATTACAGGGGAACACAATCAGCCCCAGCATTTT
TRBV20-1	TRBJ1-6	many	NA	CSGLEGANSPLHF	TGCAGTGGACTCGAAGGGGCGAATTCACCCCTCCACTTT
TRBV7-2	TRBJ2-5	NA	NA	CASRFKEQETQYF	TGTGCCAGCAGATTTAAAGAACAAGAGACCCAGTACTTC
TRBV28	TRBJ2-1	many	TRBD2	CASSPRSGSRYNEQFF	TGTGCCAGCAGTCCACGGAGCGGGAGTAGGTACAATGAGCAGTTCTTC
TRBV5-1	TRBJ2-3	few	NA	CASSLEFADTQYF	TGCGCCAGCAGCTTGGAGTTCGCTGATACGCAGTATTTT
TRBV20-1	TRBJ2-7	many	NA	CSARRLVDSYEQYF	TGCAGTGCTAGACGGCTAGTCGATAGTTACGAGCAGTACTTC
TRBV3-1	TRBJ2-7	few	TRBD2	CASSQNPGLAYEQYF	TGTGCCAGCAGCCAAAATCCGGGACTAGCGTACGAGCAGTACTTC
TRBV25-1	TRBJ2-1	many	NA	CASSGYRDNEQFF	TGTGCCAGCAGTGGGTACAGGGACAATGAGCAGTTCTTC
TRBV7-2	TRBJ1-2	NA	NA	CASSPQDSHDYGYTF	TGTGCCAGCAGCCCCCAAGACAGTCATGACTATGGCTACACCTTC
TRBV6-1	TRBJ1-5	many	NA	CASSPRGAGNQPQHF	TGTGCCAGCAGCCCCCGGGGGGCAGGCAATCAGCCCCAGCATTTT
TRBV2	TRBJ2-5	few	NA	CASSTKFGVTQYF	TGTGCCAGCAGTACGAAGTTCGGCGTGACCCAGTACTTC
TRBV12-3/TRBV12-4	TRBJ2-1	few	NA	CASSPGPVGYNEQFF	TGTGCCAGCAGTCCCGGGCCCGTGGGTTACAATGAGCAGTTCTTC
TRBV7-2	TRBJ1-2	few	TRBD1	CASSPYRTGSYGYTF	TGTGCCAGCAGCCCCTACCGGACAGGTAGCTATGGCTACACCTTC
TRBV5-1	TRBJ2-7	NA	TRBD1	CASSLAGGIQSYEQYF	TGCGCCAGCAGCTTGGCAGGGGGTATTCAGTCCTACGAGCAGTACTTC
TRBV19	TRBJ2-3	few	NA	CASKMGLNTDTQYF	TGTGCCAGTAAAATGGGATTAAACACAGATACGCAGTATTTT
TRBV27	TRBJ2-7	many	TRBD2	CASRRLAGGKGNYEQYF	TGTGCCAGCCGCAGACTAGCGGGAGGCAAGGGGAACTACGAGCAGTACTTC
TRBV15	TRBJ2-1	many	TRBD2	CATTTGLAGVGEQFF	TGTGCCACCACTACGGGACTAGCGGGAGTGGGTGAGCAGTTCTTC
TRBV29-1	TRBJ2-1	NA	NA	CSVGQDEQFF	TGCAGCGTAGGACAAGATGAGCAGTTCTTC
TRBV20-1	TRBJ2-7	NA	NA	CSAINGTLYEQYF	TGCAGTGCCATAAACGGGACCCTCTACGAGCAGTACTTC
TRBV28	TRBJ2-1	many	NA	CASTSLGRGTYNEQFF	TGTGCCAGCACCTCACTTGGGCGGGGAACCTACAATGAGCAGTTCTTC
TRBV6-1	TRBJ1-1	NA	NA	CARRSRTEAFF	TGTGCCAGGAGATCCCGTACTGAAGCTTTCTTT
TRBV19	TRBJ2-7	NA	TRBD2	CASSMRTSGMYEQYF	TGTGCCAGTAGTATGAGAACTAGCGGGATGTACGAGCAGTACTTC
TRBV2	TRBJ2-7	NA	NA	CATIGDYEQYF	TGTGCCACCATCGGCGATTACGAGCAGTACTTC
TRBV14	TRBJ2-3	once	NA	CASRQEIHGTDTKYF	TGTGCCAGCAGACAAGAAATCCACGGAACAGATACGAAGTATTTT
TRBV5-1	TRBJ2-3	NA	TRBD2	CASSYGLALSTDTQYF	TGCGCCAGCAGCTATGGACTAGCTCTCAGCACAGATACGCAGTATTTT
TRBV6-2/TRBV6-3	TRBJ1-1	NA	NA	CASSFGQGNTEDSF	NA
TRBV5-4	TRBJ2-5	NA	TRBD2	CASSPQTSGKAETQYF	TGTGCCAGCAGCCCGCAGACTAGCGGGAAGGCGGAGACCCAGTACTTC
TRBV20-1	TRBJ1-1	many	NA	CSARAEIGTEAFF	TGCAGTGCTAGAGCCGAGATTGGGACTGAAGCTTTCTTT
TRBV10-3	TRBJ1-1	NA	NA	CAMQPGPTNTEAFF	TGTGCCATGCAACCGGGCCCCACGAACACTGAAGCTTTCTTT
TRBV12-5	TRBJ2-5	once	NA	CASGPGSDRAETQYF	TGTGCTAGTGGTCCCGGGAGCGACAGGGCAGAGACCCAGTACTTC
TRBV6-1	TRBJ2-5	many	NA	CASRNTGMETQYF	TGTGCCAGCAGAAACACAGGGATGGAGACCCAGTACTTC
TRBV11-1	TRBJ2-3	few	NA	CASSRGGQITDTQYF	TGTGCCAGCAGCCGCGGGGGACAGATCACAGATACGCAGTATTTT
TRBV6-2/TRBV6-3	TRBJ1-1	once	TRBD1	CASRDPGQENTEAFF	TGTGCCAGCAGAGACCCGGGACAGGAGAACACTGAAGCTTTCTTT
TRBV27	TRBJ1-1	once	NA	CSSSLFGTGNTEAFF	NA